A single sample gave rise to the 21 T cell receptor beta chains below, sequenced in a study of CD8 T cell repertoires and HIV-1 epitope variants. TCRdb's copy holds only in-frame clones and misses some; the assay was immunoSEQ multiplex PCR. The top ten clones hold roughly 40% of a sample with nearly 7,000 clones, about 62% of them seen once. Their antigens remain unidentified. The sample comprised cultured CD8+ T cells derived from PBMCs. Receptors originate from a male donor with HIV.

This chain joins TRBV5-4 and TRBJ2-2, with D uncertain. Trimming removed 1 base from V and 1 base from J, with 5 bases in between. The V gene's germline CDR1 is SGHNT and CDR2 YYREEE (reference sequence). The CDR3 contains 14 residues. The CDR3 loop reads CASSLSENTGELFF. The CDR3, as DNA: TGTGCCAGCAGCTTGAGTGAGAACACCGGGGAGCTGTTTTTT.

This clone occurred a few times. The chain combines TRBV7-9 with TRBJ1-1; D may be TRBD1 (6 bases). The length of the CDR3 is 16 residues. V was trimmed by 4 bases and J by 2 bases, leaving 17 bases between them. Germline lookup yields CDR1 SEHNR and CDR2 FQNEAQ (reference sequence). DNA of the CDR3: TGTGCCAGCAGCTCGCCTACAGACAGGCCCAACACTGAAGCTTTCTTT. This encodes CASSSPTDRPNTEAFF.

This clone came up once. The chain combines TRBV7-2 with TRBJ2-5; the D gene is possibly TRBD1 (5 bases). V shed 1 base and J shed 1 base, with 10 bases lying between them. CDR1 SGHTA and CDR2 FQGNSA come from the germline V gene. The CDR3 is 15 residues long. The CDR3 coding sequence is TGTGCCAGCAGCTTAGTTAAAGGGGCCCAAGAGACCCAGTACTTC. This codes for CASSLVKGAQETQYF.

V gene TRBV5-1 combines with J gene TRBJ2-1, with 8 bases lining up with TRBD1. Germline trimming cut 1 base from V and 10 bases from J; bases unmatched to any gene: 19. Germline assignment: CDR1 SGHRS and CDR2 YFSETQ. The CDR3 spans 18 residues. Here the CDR3 reads CASSLYPLTGDRTAEQFF. The DNA of the CDR3 is TGCGCCAGCAGCTTGTATCCACTCACAGGGGACAGGACGGCGGAGCAGTTCTTC.

The table lists this clone with a count of one. J is TRBJ2-5 and V is TRBV7-9; D possibly matches TRBD1 or TRBD2 (5 bases each). Germline CDR1 SEHNR, CDR2 FQNEAQ (reference sequence). The CDR3 is 15 amino acids. The V end was cut by 5 bases, the J end by 4 bases, with 17 bases between. The CDR3 DNA reads as TGTGCCAGCAGCCCTCCAAGGGGAGTAGTAGAGACCCAGTACTTC. As protein: CASSPPRGVVETQYF.

The V gene is TRBV2, the J gene TRBJ2-5; D perhaps matches TRBD1 (6 bases). In germline, CDR1 is SNHLY, CDR2 FYNNEI. CDR3 length: 14 residues. Trimming removed 4 bases at V and 5 bases at J, with 14 bases between. CDR3 nucleotides: TGTGCCAGCAGTGGGCAGGGGTCGGAGGAGACCCAGTACTTC. Translation: CASSGQGSEETQYF.

The chain combines TRBV6-5 with TRBJ1-5, with D hard to call. With 8 bases removed from V and 9 bases from J, the gap between germline ends came to 17 bases. Germline lookup yields CDR1 MNHEY and CDR2 SVGAGI. CDR3 size: 13 residues. The CDR3, as DNA: TGTGCCAGCGGGCCAGAGGCTACTGGGCCCCAGCATTTT. Translation gives CASGPEATGPQHF.

The J gene is TRBJ2-1, the V gene TRBV6-1; no firm D call. CDR1 is MNHNS, CDR2 SASEGT, per germline. The CDR3 runs 13 residues. V lost 8 bases and J 6 bases, leaving 14 bases between the germline ends. The CDR3 protein is CASAAPRLNEQFF. The CDR3 DNA follows: TGTGCCAGCGCAGCGCCCCGCCTCAATGAGCAGTTCTTC.

This clone was counted a single time. One junction end disagrees with the germline gene, perhaps due to a read error. This rearrangement joins TRBV11-2 to TRBJ1-1, with D unresolved. This CDR3 has 13 residues. CDR1 and CDR2 from the germline V gene are SGHAT and FQNNGV. The CDR3 is CASRLASNTEAFF. In DNA form, the CDR3 reads TGTGCCAGCAGGTTAGCCTCAAACACTGAAGCTTTCTTT.

The CDR3 loop reads CASSPSSGDLQETQYF. The CDR3 DNA reads as TGTGCCAGCAGCCCTTCTAGCGGGGACCTCCAAGAGACCCAGTACTTC. The chain joins TRBV7-9 to TRBJ2-5, with TRBD2 matching 9 bases. The V gene end was trimmed by 5 bases and the J gene end by 1 base; junction bases not matched to a gene: 8. The length of the CDR3 is 16 residues. The germline V gene encodes CDR1 SEHNR and CDR2 FQNEAQ (reference sequence).

The chain recombines TRBV11-2 with TRBJ2-1; 10 bases match TRBD1. Germline V CDR1 and CDR2: SGHAT, FQNNGV. The CDR3 covers 14 residues. V was pared by 4 bases and J by 6 bases, with 3 bases of the junction left unmatched. CDR3 in DNA: TGTGCCAGCAGCTCTCGGACAGGGGGCAATGAGCAGTTCTTC. It yields the protein CASSSRTGGNEQFF.

The chain combines TRBV27 with TRBJ2-7; TRBD1 matches 7 bases. Germline CDR1 MNHEY, CDR2 SMNVEV (reference sequence). Trimming at V came to 2 bases and at J to 2 bases, leaving 9 bases not matched to a gene. The CDR3 has 16 residues. CDR3 nucleotides: TGTGCCAGCAGTTTAAAGTCGGGACAGTTCACCTACGAGCAGTACTTC. Translated, it gives CASSLKSGQFTYEQYF.

This rearrangement joins TRBV5-6 to TRBJ2-4; no clear D. The germline CDR1 and CDR2 sequences are SGHDT and YYEEEE. The CDR3 has 13 amino acids. Trimming removed 0 bases at V and 5 bases at J, with 6 bases between. The CDR3: CASSLGMENIQYF. In DNA, the CDR3 is TGTGCCAGCAGCTTGGGGATGGAAAACATTCAGTACTTC.

This clone was seen only once. This rearrangement joins TRBV6-1 to TRBJ2-7, with D possibly called TRBD1 or TRBD2 (6 bases each). CDR1 and CDR2 from the germline V gene are MNHNS and SASEGT. V gave up 1 base and J gave up 7 bases, with 17 bases separating them. The CDR3 runs 15 residues. CDR3 bases: TGTGCCAGCAGTGAAGATGGAGGGGGGATGTGGGAGCAGTACTTC. Its translation: CASSEDGGGMWEQYF.

This sequence joins TRBV18 and TRBJ2-3, with no clear D. The CDR3 is 17 residues long. The V end was cut by 1 base, the J end by 6 bases, with 20 bases between. The germline gives CDR1 KGHSH, CDR2 LQKENI. The CDR3 region has the DNA TGTGCCAGCTCACCACAAATTTCGGCATTATCGAGGGATACGCAGTATTTT. Protein product: CASSPQISALSRDTQYF.

In regard to this clone: Other DNA sequences within the sample encode an identical CDR3. This chain uses TRBV29-1 with TRBJ2-7, with unresolved D. CDR1 and CDR2 (germline): SQVTM, ANQGSEA. The V end lost 1 base, the J end lost 1 base, and 5 bases lay between the germline ends. The CDR3 has 12 residues. In DNA, the CDR3 is TGCAGCGTTGAAGGCAGTTCCTACGAGCAGTACTTC. Protein: CSVEGSSYEQYF.

The J gene is TRBJ1-1, the V gene TRBV18; D unresolved. Germline V CDR1 and CDR2: KGHSH, LQKENI. With 3 bases removed from V and 0 bases from J, the gap between germline ends came to 5 bases. The CDR3 length is 13 residues. The CDR3 region has the DNA TGTGCCAGCTCACCGGGCATGAACACTGAAGCTTTCTTT. Translated, it gives CASSPGMNTEAFF.

V is TRBV7-4 and J is TRBJ2-3; D is unresolved. The CDR3 totals 13 residues. From germline, CDR1 is SGHVT and CDR2 SQSDAQ. V was clipped by 3 bases and J by 2 bases, with 6 bases between them. The CDR3, as DNA: TGTGCCAGCAGCTTCCAATTCACAGATACGCAGTATTTT. Its translation: CASSFQFTDTQYF.

The chain links TRBV19 to TRBJ2-2; 9 nucleotides agree with TRBD1. The CDR3 length is 16 residues. CDR1 is LNHDA and CDR2 is SQIVND in the germline V gene (reference sequence). After removal of 7 bases from V and 7 bases from J, the junction contained 13 bases not matched to a gene. The CDR3 here is CASIQTGTGFVGELFF. DNA for the CDR3: TGTGCCAGTATTCAAACCGGGACAGGGTTCGTCGGGGAGCTGTTTTTT.

The chain couples TRBV28 to TRBJ2-7; 8 positions match TRBD1. The CDR3 totals 17 residues. Germline trimming cut 4 bases from V and 0 bases from J; bases unmatched to any gene: 11. Germline V gene lookup returns CDR1 MDHEN and CDR2 SYDVKM. The CDR3 DNA is TGTGCCAGCAGTTCATATTCTGGGGACAGGAGCTCCTACGAGCAGTACTTC. Translating it yields CASSSYSGDRSSYEQYF.

This clone was seen once. The chain joins TRBV19 to TRBJ2-1, with 11 nucleotides matching TRBD2. V shed 2 bases and J 6 bases; nucleotides not matched to a gene: 3. CDR1 is LNHDA and CDR2 is SQIVND in the germline V gene (reference sequence). The CDR3 runs 15 residues. In DNA, the CDR3 is TGTGCCAGTAGTATATACCTAGCGGGAGGCAATGAGCAGTTCTTC. Its translation is CASSIYLAGGNEQFF. Full variable domain (remainder filled in from reference TRBV19 and TRBJ2-1): DGGITQSPKYLFRKEGQNVTLSCEQNLNHDAMYWYRQDPGQGLRLIYYSQIVNDFQKGDIAEGYSVSREKKESFPLTVTSAQKNPTAFYLCASSIYLAGGNEQFFGPGTRLTVL.